This entry lists 26 T cell receptor beta chains sequenced from one sample in a study of T cells in localized non-small cell lung cancer. TCRdb keeps only in-frame clones here, not all; method: immunoSEQ multiplex PCR. The sample lists approximately 1,000 clones; 28% were seen once. Specimen: normal lung tissue next to the tumor, collected before any cancer treatment. The receptor source for this set is a man between 40 and 70 years old with stage II lung adenocarcinoma.

The J gene is TRBJ1-5, the V gene TRBV6-8, with D perhaps TRBD1 (5 bases). The germline V gene has CDR1 MNHGY and CDR2 SAAAGT. The V end was cut by 6 bases, the J end by 4 bases, with 10 bases between. This CDR3 comprises 13 residues. CDR3 region: CASRPGGNQPQHF. CDR3 coding DNA: TGTGCCAGCAGACCTGGGGGAAATCAGCCCCAGCATTTT.

This clone has just a few counts. The J gene is TRBJ2-7, the V gene TRBV28, with D possibly TRBD1 on 5 matching bases. The CDR3 spans 16 residues. With 3 bases removed from V and 1 base from J, the gap between germline ends came to 16 bases. Germline CDR1 is MDHEN and CDR2 is SYDVKM. The CDR3 spells CASSFGRAGSSYEQYF. The CDR3 bases are TGTGCCAGCAGTTTTGGCCGGGCAGGGTCATCCTACGAGCAGTACTTC. Filled out from reference TRBV28 and TRBJ2-7, the complete variable domain reads DVKVTQSSRYLVKRTGEKVFLECVQDMDHENMFWYRQDPGLGLRLIYFSYDVKMKEKGDIPEGYSVSREKKERFSLILESASTNQTSMYLCASSFGRAGSSYEQYFGPGTRLTVT.

The rearrangement uses TRBV19 and TRBJ1-5, with 7 bases lining up with TRBD1. V shed 5 bases and J 8 bases; nucleotides not matched to a gene: 12. CDR3 size: 15 residues. The germline V gene encodes CDR1 LNHDA and CDR2 SQIVND (reference sequence). CDR3 in amino acids: CASSGRDSMSEPQHF. The CDR3 DNA sequence: TGTGCCAGTAGTGGGAGGGACAGCATGTCCGAGCCCCAGCATTTT. Full variable domain (remainder filled in from reference TRBV19 and TRBJ1-5): DGGITQSPKYLFRKEGQNVTLSCEQNLNHDAMYWYRQDPGQGLRLIYYSQIVNDFQKGDIAEGYSVSREKKESFPLTVTSAQKNPTAFYLCASSGRDSMSEPQHFGDGTRLSIL.

This chain connects TRBV4-1 to TRBJ2-7; D is perhaps TRBD1 or TRBD2 (5 bases each). Germline values: CDR1 MGHRA, CDR2 YSYEKL. The V and J ends lost 0 bases and 5 bases respectively, with 8 bases between them. The CDR3 has 13 amino acids. In DNA form, the CDR3 reads TGCGCCAGCAGCCAAGAGAGGGGCAACGAGCAGTACTTC. Protein product: CASSQERGNEQYF.

This clone was detected only a few times. The V call is TRBV1, the J call TRBJ2-1; TRBD2, as called in the table, went unchecked against the DNA. TRBV1 is described as a pseudogene. The CDR3 spans 19 residues. The CDR3 sequence: CASSRSGTTLLFTYNEQFF. CDR3 nucleotide sequence: TGCGCCAGCAGCCGATCCGGGACTACCCTCCTTTTCACCTACAATGAGCAGTTCTTC.

This chain uses TRBV28 with TRBJ1-1; 7 nucleotides align to TRBD1. The germline gives CDR1 MDHEN, CDR2 SYDVKM. The V segment lost 6 bases and the J segment 1 base; nucleotides outside the gene matches: 5. This CDR3 contains 14 residues. The CDR3 is CASSLGQANTEAFF. As DNA, the CDR3 is TGTGCCAGCAGCCTAGGACAGGCGAACACTGAAGCTTTCTTT.

This clone showed up just a few times. This sequence joins TRBV6-8 and TRBJ1-1; D is unclear. Germline V gives CDR1 MNHGY, CDR2 SAAAGT. This CDR3 has 16 residues. Trimming took off 0 bases at V and 1 base at J, with 12 bases between the two ends. The CDR3 spells CASSYSLTGTNTEAFF. DNA for the CDR3: TGTGCCAGCAGTTACTCCCTCACGGGCACGAACACTGAAGCTTTCTTT.

The rearrangement links TRBV28 to TRBJ1-1; D gene uncertain. Per the germline V gene, CDR1 is MDHEN and CDR2 is SYDVKM. V gave up 6 bases and J gave up 4 bases, with 12 bases separating them. The CDR3 loop spans 13 amino acids. CDR3 protein: CASSRPHITEAFF. The CDR3 DNA reads TGTGCCAGCAGCCGCCCCCATATCACTGAAGCTTTCTTT.

The V call is TRBV14, the J call TRBJ2-3; D remains ambiguous. The CDR3 spans 15 residues. From germline, CDR1 is SGHDN and CDR2 FVKESK. V dropped 1 base and J dropped 0 bases, with 8 bases sitting between them. CDR3 amino acids: CASSQAQTSTDTQYF. CDR3 coding DNA: TGTGCCAGCAGCCAAGCCCAGACTAGCACAGATACGCAGTATTTT.

The chain joins TRBV29-1 to TRBJ1-1; D is undetermined. Germline V gives CDR1 SQVTM, CDR2 ANQGSEA. This CDR3 spans 14 amino acids. The ends were cut back, 5 bases at V and 8 bases at J, with 21 bases in the middle. The CDR3 loop is CSVLQQIPFREAFF. The CDR3 bases are TGCAGCGTTCTTCAACAAATCCCCTTTCGGGAAGCTTTCTTT.

The V gene is TRBV12-5, the J gene TRBJ2-1; D gene unclear. This CDR3 is built from 13 residues. Germline CDR1 LGHNT, CDR2 FRNRAP. The V and J ends lost 6 bases and 5 bases respectively, with 11 bases between them. CDR3 nucleotide sequence: TGTGCTAGTGGATTAAGCCCCCACAATGAGCAGTTCTTC. It specifies CASGLSPHNEQFF.

The V and J genes are TRBV5-1 and TRBJ2-1; TRBD2 matches at 11 bases. The ends lost 2 bases at V and 3 bases at J; junction bases unmatched: 1. The germline gives CDR1 SGHRS, CDR2 YFSETQ. The CDR3 loop spans 15 amino acids. CDR3 bases: TGCGCCAGCAGCTTAGGGACTAGCGGCTACAATGAGCAGTTCTTC. This gives the protein CASSLGTSGYNEQFF.

The chain joins TRBV5-1 to TRBJ2-1; possibly TRBD2 for D (6 bases). Germline CDR1 reads SGHRS; CDR2 reads YFSETQ. V was pared by 3 bases and J by 2 bases, with 18 bases between. The CDR3 sequence is 17 residues long. The CDR3 protein is CASSSMSGGIAYNEQFF. The CDR3 nucleotides are TGCGCCAGCAGCTCTATGTCGGGCGGGATCGCCTACAATGAGCAGTTCTTC.

The chain carries TRBV10-1 and TRBJ2-3; 9 nucleotides line up with TRBD2. The germline V gene has CDR1 WNHNN and CDR2 SYGVQD (reference sequence). The CDR3 covers 16 residues. V lost 6 bases to trimming and J lost 6 bases; unmatched junction nucleotides: 13. CDR3 DNA sequence: TGCGCCAGCAGACCCCTGGCTAGCGGGACGCCCGATACGCAGTATTTT. Protein: CASRPLASGTPDTQYF.

This chain connects TRBV19 to TRBJ2-1; possible D gene TRBD2, 6 bases. Germline CDR1 LNHDA, CDR2 SQIVND (reference sequence). V dropped 7 bases and J dropped 9 bases, with 22 bases sitting between them. This CDR3 spans 15 amino acids. CDR3 in amino acids: CASIEGGGMVGEQFF. CDR3 nucleotides: TGTGCCAGTATAGAAGGCGGCGGGATGGTGGGTGAGCAGTTCTTC.

This clone was detected a few times. This chain joins TRBV9 and TRBJ1-2; a weak D match, TRBD1 (5 bases). The CDR3 totals 12 residues. The V end lost 4 bases, the J end lost 4 bases, and 8 bases lay between the germline ends. Germline CDR1 is SGDLS and CDR2 is YYNGEE. The CDR3 DNA follows: TGTGCCAGCAGCCCGGACACCTATGGCTACACCTTC. This codes for CASSPDTYGYTF. The variable domain in full, with the rest retrieved from reference TRBV9 and TRBJ1-2, is DSGVTQTPKHLITATGQRVTLRCSPRSGDLSVYWYQQSLDQGLQFLIQYYNGEERAKGNILERFSAQQFPDLHSELNLSSLELGDSALYFCASSPDTYGYTFGSGTRLTVV.

This rearrangement joins TRBV6-8 to TRBJ1-1; 7 bases are a match to TRBD1. CDR1 and CDR2 from the germline V gene are MNHGY and SAAAGT. This CDR3 comprises 13 residues. With V trimmed by 9 bases and J by 1 base, 5 bases remained unmatched. The CDR3 nucleotides read TGTGCCAGTTCAGGGGGGCCGAACACTGAAGCTTTCTTT. Its protein is CASSGGPNTEAFF.

This clone has a handful of counts. This chain links TRBV6-8 with TRBJ2-7; 16 bases are shared with TRBD2. Trimming at V came to 6 bases and at J to 6 bases, leaving 8 bases not matched to a gene. CDR3 length equals 16 residues. Germline CDR1 and CDR2: MNHGY and SAAAGT. The CDR3 sequence is CASSSGTSGRAGEQYF. The DNA for the CDR3 is TGTGCCAGCAGCTCCGGGACTAGCGGGAGGGCCGGCGAGCAGTACTTC.

This clone was seen a handful of times. The chain couples TRBV18 to TRBJ1-1; 7 nucleotides line up with TRBD1. CDR3 length: 16 residues. With 3 bases clipped from V and 0 bases from J, the junction kept 7 bases outside the gene matches. CDR1 is KGHSH and CDR2 is LQKENI in the germline V gene. The CDR3 bases are TGTGCCAGCTCACCGGACAGGCCCACCATGAACACTGAAGCTTTCTTT. This sequence encodes CASSPDRPTMNTEAFF.

The chain carries TRBV29-1 and TRBJ2-3; 7 positions match TRBD2. Looked up from germline, CDR1 is SQVTM and CDR2 is ANQGSEA. The CDR3 consists of 12 residues. The J segment lost 8 bases and the V segment lost 5 bases, leaving 7 bases of the junction unmatched. The CDR3 spells CSVSTSFSTQYF. CDR3 bases: TGCAGCGTTTCGACTAGCTTCTCTACGCAGTATTTT.

This clone was observed a few times. The rearrangement uses TRBV11-3 and TRBJ2-7; 9 positions agree with TRBD2. Looked up from germline, CDR1 is SGHNT and CDR2 is YENEEA. The CDR3 has 14 amino acids. The J segment lost 6 bases and the V segment lost 3 bases, leaving 6 bases of the junction unmatched. The CDR3 reads CASSLAGGPGEQYF. CDR3 nucleotide sequence: TGTGCCAGCAGCTTGGCGGGAGGGCCCGGCGAGCAGTACTTC.

The table lists this clone with a few counts. The CDR3 region is CAWSADRHTEAFF. The CDR3 region has the DNA TGTGCCTGGAGTGCGGACAGACACACTGAAGCTTTCTTT. This chain joins TRBV30 and TRBJ1-1, with a tentative D call TRBD1 (6 bases). Trimming left V 1 base short and J 3 bases short, with 9 bases between. This CDR3 has 13 amino acids. Per the germline V gene, CDR1 is GTSNPN and CDR2 is SVGIG (reference sequence).

This clone was observed a few times. V gene TRBV6-8 combines with J gene TRBJ2-5, with D possibly being TRBD2 (5 bases). This CDR3 has 13 amino acids. V lost 3 bases, J lost 3 bases, and 8 bases lay in between. Germline V gene sequence: CDR1 MNHGY, CDR2 SAAAGT. The CDR3 DNA reads TGTGCCAGCAGTTATGGGGAGAAAGAGACCCAGTACTTC. Translation gives CASSYGEKETQYF.

The gene calls are TRBV28 and TRBJ2-1; TRBD1 is a possible D gene (5 bases). CDR1 and CDR2 (germline): MDHEN, SYDVKM. CDR3 length equals 17 residues. V was pared by 5 bases and J by 0 bases, with 17 bases between. The CDR3 coding sequence is TGTGCCAGCAGTCCTCTCCACCAGGGCAGCTCCTACAATGAGCAGTTCTTC. This sequence encodes CASSPLHQGSSYNEQFF.

By sample fraction, this clone is large. The chain carries TRBV9 and TRBJ2-2; D is unclear. V was pared by 0 bases and J by 4 bases, with 7 bases between. The CDR3 is made up of 14 amino acids. CDR1 is SGDLS and CDR2 is YYNGEE in the germline V gene. The CDR3 bases are TGTGCCAGCAGCGTAGCTCAAATCACCGGGGAGCTGTTTTTT. Amino acid sequence: CASSVAQITGELFF.

This clone was picked up a small number of times. The chain combines TRBV11-3 with TRBJ2-1; 8 nucleotides match TRBD1. The V gene's germline CDR1 is SGHNT and CDR2 YENEEA. This CDR3 spans 14 amino acids. The V gene end was trimmed by 5 bases and the J gene end by 12 bases; junction bases not matched to a gene: 12. CDR3 protein: CASSPRQGSGGQFF. In nucleotides, the CDR3 is TGTGCCAGCAGCCCACGACAGGGGTCCGGCGGGCAGTTCTTC.